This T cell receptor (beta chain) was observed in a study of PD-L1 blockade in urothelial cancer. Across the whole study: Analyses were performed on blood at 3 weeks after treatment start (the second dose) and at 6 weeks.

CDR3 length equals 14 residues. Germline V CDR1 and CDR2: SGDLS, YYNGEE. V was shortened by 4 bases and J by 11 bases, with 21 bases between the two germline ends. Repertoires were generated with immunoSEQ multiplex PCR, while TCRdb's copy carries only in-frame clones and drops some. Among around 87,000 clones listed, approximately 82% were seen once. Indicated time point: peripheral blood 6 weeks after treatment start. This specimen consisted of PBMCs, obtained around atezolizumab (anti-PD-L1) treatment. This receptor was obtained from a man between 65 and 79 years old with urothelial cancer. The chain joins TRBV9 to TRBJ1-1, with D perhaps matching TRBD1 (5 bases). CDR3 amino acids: CASSPRPGSGGAFF. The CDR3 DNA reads TGTGCCAGCAGCCCTCGGCCAGGGAGCGGAGGGGCTTTCTTT.